What follows is one T cell receptor (beta chain) and its context. Germline assignment: CDR1 SGHDT and CDR2 YYEEEE. Deletions cut 4 bases from V and 7 bases from J, with 15 bases between. The CDR3 length is 14 residues. Source study methods: Scientists estimated how many nucleated cells there were by amplifying reference gene primers. Method: immunoSEQ multiplex PCR; TCRdb's copy keeps in-frame clones and lacks some. The V and J calls and clone size are taken from that table; D and trimming were inferred from the DNA. The sample lists fewer than 200,000 clones, 80% to 85% occurring once. This sample is drawn from a study of blood T cell repertoires in COVID-19. Study-level information: COVID-19 samples, acute and convalescent, were from the United States, Italy and Spain.

V gene TRBV5-6 combines with J gene TRBJ2-1, with a weak D call TRBD1 (5 bases). Sequencing used peripheral blood. The sequence came from a woman aged 70-85 years with COVID-19, enrolled during active disease. This CDR3 reads CASSRSRVSNEQFF. The CDR3 DNA sequence: TGTGCCAGCAGCCGCTCCAGGGTCTCGAATGAGCAGTTCTTC.